What follows are 9 T cell receptor beta chains derived from one specimen sequenced in a study of regulatory T cells in long-lasting Graves disease. The authors built TCR beta libraries using iRepertoire HTBI primers and Arm-PCR of CDR3 regions. TCRdb re-derived calls from the multiplex PCR reads in MiXCR, one entry per CDR3 protein. The sample has about 430,000 distinct CDR3 sequences; approximately 15% are singletons. Time point noted: newly diagnosed GD, antithyroid drugs for less than 3 months. The TCR library was made from RNA extracted from PBMCs. These data were likewise used in another study, on T cells in Graves' hyperthyroidism and ophthalmopathy.

Sequenced material: peripheral blood mononuclear cells (PBMCs), taken at new diagnosis, from a patient treated with antithyroid drugs. Receptor source: a woman between 40 and 50 years old with Graves disease.

This clonotype came up many times. CDR3: CASSPPGQGGQPQHF. The CDR3 nucleotides are TGTGCCAGCTCACCACCGGGACAGGGGGGTCAGCCCCAGCATTTT. The chain links TRBV18 to TRBJ1-5; 11 nucleotides align to TRBD1. Germline V gene data show CDR1 as KGHSH and CDR2 as LQKENI. This CDR3 has 15 residues. After removal of 0 bases from V and 6 bases from J, the junction contained 1 base not matched to a gene.

The table lists this clonotype with many counts. The chain combines TRBV27 with TRBJ2-1; either TRBD1 or TRBD2 may supply D (5 bases each). Germline V lookup: CDR1 MNHEY, CDR2 SMNVEV (reference sequence). The CDR3 sequence is 15 residues long. V was clipped by 4 bases and J by 5 bases, with 15 bases between them. The CDR3, as DNA: TGTGCCAGCAGTTCACCGGGACCAAGGAACAATGAGCAGTTCTTC. Protein product: CASSSPGPRNNEQFF.

Many counts were recorded for this clonotype. The chain uses TRBV15 and TRBJ1-3, with a possible D match to TRBD1 (5 bases). The V end lost 2 bases, the J end lost 4 bases, and 9 bases lay between the germline ends. CDR1 LNHNV and CDR2 YYDKDF come from the germline V gene (reference sequence). CDR3 length equals 14 residues. Here the CDR3 reads CATSRPEGGNTIYF. In DNA form, the CDR3 reads TGTGCCACCAGCAGACCAGAGGGGGGAAACACCATATATTTT.

This clonotype was found many times. The gene calls are TRBV9 and TRBJ2-7, with a possible D match to TRBD2 (5 bases). The length of the CDR3 is 15 residues. V was shortened by 0 bases and J by 7 bases, with 17 bases between the two germline ends. Germline CDR1 is SGDLS and CDR2 is YYNGEE. The chain's CDR3 is CASSVDPGSPGEQYF. In nucleotides, the CDR3 is TGTGCCAGCAGCGTAGATCCCGGGTCACCGGGGGAGCAGTACTTC.

This clonotype was detected many times. This chain joins TRBV6-2 or TRBV6-3 and TRBJ2-7, with D perhaps TRBD1 (5 bases). CDR3 length: 14 residues. Germline V CDR1 and CDR2: MNHEY, SVGEGT. Trimming stripped 7 bases from V and 2 bases from J, with 15 bases between. The CDR3 coding sequence is TGTGCCAGCAAAATGGCCATAGGGGCCTACGAGCAGTACTTC. Translating it yields CASKMAIGAYEQYF.

This clonotype has a handful of counts. The V gene is TRBV24-1, the J gene TRBJ2-3; TRBD1 is a possible D gene (6 bases). The ends were cut back, 10 bases at V and 1 base at J, with 20 bases in the middle. The CDR3 has 16 residues. Germline values: CDR1 KGHDR, CDR2 SFDVKD. The CDR3: CATKDSPLGGTDTQYF. CDR3 coding DNA: TGTGCCACTAAGGACAGCCCCCTTGGGGGCACAGATACGCAGTATTTT.

The chain employs TRBV12-3 or TRBV12-4 and TRBJ1-6, with a weak D call TRBD1 (5 bases). Trimming cost V 6 bases and J 2 bases, with 17 bases left between them. The CDR3 extends over 17 amino acids. The CDR3, as DNA: TGTGCCAGCAGCCTCGGGGGTGGGGGAACCTATAATTCACCCCTCCACTTT. It encodes CASSLGGGGTYNSPLHF.

This clonotype showed up many times. The chain couples TRBV24-1 to TRBJ2-2, with D perhaps TRBD1 (5 bases). V was clipped by 0 bases and J by 6 bases, with 13 bases between them. The germline CDR1 and CDR2 sequences are KGHDR and SFDVKD. There are 16 residues in the CDR3. In DNA form, the CDR3 reads TGTGCCACCAGTGATTTGAGGCAGGGTAACGCCGGGGAGCTGTTTTTT. It encodes CATSDLRQGNAGELFF.

This chain joins TRBV11-3 and TRBJ2-7, with D tentatively TRBD2 (6 bases). There are 14 residues in the CDR3. V was clipped by 5 bases and J by 2 bases, with 13 bases between them. The V gene's germline CDR1 is SGHNT and CDR2 YENEEA. The CDR3 reads CASSRGARPYEQYF. The CDR3 DNA follows: TGTGCCAGCAGCCGCGGGGCCCGACCCTACGAGCAGTACTTC.